The clone carrying this T cell receptor beta chain has only a few counts. The antigen remains unidentified. The data stem from a study of T cell responses to AZD1222 COVID-19 vaccine. Findings of the study overall: In a largely white British group with more females than males, clonal diversity was possibly underestimated. Baseline serostatus was positive in only six AZD1222 recipients.

Using immunoSEQ multiplex PCR, the repertoire was profiled, and TCRdb retains in-frame clones only, with some absent. In the table there are some 120,000 clones, about nine tenths of which are singletons. The TCR sequence derives from an adult in good health. The sequencing here drew on peripheral blood, taken on day 0 of MenACWY control vaccination.

The CDR3 spells CASSRGGAEAFF. CDR3 nucleotide sequence: TGTGCCAGCAGCCGGGGAGGGGCTGAAGCTTTCTTT. V usage is TRBV6-5 and J usage is TRBJ1-1, with D possibly TRBD1 on 5 matching bases. V gave up 6 bases and J gave up 6 bases, with 11 bases separating them. Germline V gives CDR1 MNHEY, CDR2 SVGAGI. The CDR3 sequence is 12 residues long.